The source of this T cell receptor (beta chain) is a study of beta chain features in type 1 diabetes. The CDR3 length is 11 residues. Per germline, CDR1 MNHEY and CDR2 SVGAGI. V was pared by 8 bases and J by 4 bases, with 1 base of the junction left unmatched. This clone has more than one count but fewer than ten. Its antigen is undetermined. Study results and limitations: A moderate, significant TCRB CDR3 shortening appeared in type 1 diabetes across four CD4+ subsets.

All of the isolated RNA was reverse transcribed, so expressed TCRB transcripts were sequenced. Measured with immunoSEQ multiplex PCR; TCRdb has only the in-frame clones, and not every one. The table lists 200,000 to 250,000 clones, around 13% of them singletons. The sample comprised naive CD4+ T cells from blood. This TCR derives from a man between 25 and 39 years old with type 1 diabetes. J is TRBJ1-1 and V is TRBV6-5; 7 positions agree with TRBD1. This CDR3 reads CASGDSTEAFF. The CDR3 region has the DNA TGTGCCAGCGGGGACAGCACTGAAGCTTTCTTT.